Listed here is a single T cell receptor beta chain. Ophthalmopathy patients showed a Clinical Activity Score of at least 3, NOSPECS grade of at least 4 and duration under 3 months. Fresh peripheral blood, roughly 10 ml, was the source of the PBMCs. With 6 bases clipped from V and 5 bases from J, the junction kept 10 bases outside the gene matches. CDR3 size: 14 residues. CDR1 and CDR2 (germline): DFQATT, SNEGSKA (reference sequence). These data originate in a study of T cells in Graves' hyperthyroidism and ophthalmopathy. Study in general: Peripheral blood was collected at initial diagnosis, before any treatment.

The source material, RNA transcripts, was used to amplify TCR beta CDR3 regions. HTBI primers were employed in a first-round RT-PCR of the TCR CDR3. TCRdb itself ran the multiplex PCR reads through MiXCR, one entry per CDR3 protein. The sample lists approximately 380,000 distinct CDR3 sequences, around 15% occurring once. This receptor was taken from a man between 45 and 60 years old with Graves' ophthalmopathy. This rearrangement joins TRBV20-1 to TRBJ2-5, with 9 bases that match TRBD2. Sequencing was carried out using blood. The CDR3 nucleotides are TGCAGTGCCCGAGTTAGCGGGAGTAGCGAGACCCAGTACTTC. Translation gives CSARVSGSSETQYF.